These 20 T cell receptor beta chains share one sample of origin, sequenced in a study of blood T cell repertoires in COVID-19. Repertoires were generated with immunoSEQ multiplex PCR, while TCRdb's copy carries only in-frame clones and drops some. This sample carries approximately 300,000 clones, roughly 84% of them seen once, and the ten largest clones take about a sixth. Sample: peripheral blood. Source of these receptors: a person aged 65-85 years with COVID-19, enrolled during active disease.

The table lists this clone with a count of one. The CDR3 coding sequence is TGTGCCAGCAGCTCCGTGGGCCAGCCCCAGCATTTT. This translates into CASSSVGQPQHF. The rearrangement uses TRBV7-2 and TRBJ1-5; D not certain. The ends were cut back, 4 bases at V and 7 bases at J, with 8 bases in the middle. The CDR3 length is 12 residues. Germline values: CDR1 SGHTA, CDR2 FQGNSA.

This chain links TRBV24-1 with TRBJ2-2; D gene unclear. The germline gives CDR1 KGHDR, CDR2 SFDVKD. V lost 5 bases and J lost 4, with 10 bases in between. The CDR3 spans 14 residues. The CDR3, as DNA: TGTGCCACCAGTGTTGCGTCCCTCACCGGGGAGCTGTTTTTT. This gives the protein CATSVASLTGELFF.

This clone was found many times. The rearrangement joins TRBV15 to TRBJ2-7; 8 bases align to TRBD1. The CDR3 extends over 13 amino acids. In germline, CDR1 is LNHNV, CDR2 YYDKDF (reference sequence). V trimming: 3 bases; J trimming: 6 bases; junction bases outside the gene matches: 4. CDR3 DNA: TGTGCCACCAGCAGGGCGGACAGGGCCGAGCAGTACTTC. This gives the protein CATSRADRAEQYF. Looking up the rest from reference TRBV15 and TRBJ2-7 gives the full variable domain: DAMVIQNPRYQVTQFGKPVTLSCSQTLNHNVMYWYQQKSSQAPKLLFHYYDKDFNNEADTPDNFQSRRPNTSFCFLDIRSPGLGDTAMYLCATSRADRAEQYFGPGTRLTVT.

J is TRBJ2-5 and V is TRBV7-2; 8 bases match TRBD2. The CDR3 sequence is 17 residues long. In germline, CDR1 is SGHTA, CDR2 FQGNSA. V gave up 1 base and J gave up 3 bases; unmatched junction bases: 10. The CDR3 nucleotides are TGTGCCAGCAGCTTAGACATAAATAGCGGGACGAAAGAGACCCAGTACTTC. Amino acid sequence: CASSLDINSGTKETQYF. The variable domain in full, completed from reference TRBV7-2 and TRBJ2-5, reads GAGVSQSPSNKVTEKGKDVELRCDPISGHTALYWYRQSLGQGLEFLIYFQGNSAPDKSGLPSDRFSAERTGGSVSTLTIQRTQQEDSAVYLCASSLDINSGTKETQYFGPGTRLLVL.

This sequence joins TRBV5-1 and TRBJ2-1; weak D call: TRBD2 (6 bases). Trimming removed 0 bases at V and 0 bases at J, with 10 bases between. The CDR3 spans 16 residues. Germline CDR1 and CDR2: SGHRS and YFSETQ. Written as DNA, the CDR3 is TGCGCCAGCAGCTTGGATGGCGGGGTCTCCTACAATGAGCAGTTCTTC. Translation: CASSLDGGVSYNEQFF. Drawing the rest from reference TRBV5-1 and TRBJ2-1, the complete variable domain is KAGVTQTPRYLIKTRGQQVTLSCSPISGHRSVSWYQQTPGQGLQFLFEYFSETQRNKGNFPGRFSGRQFSNSRSEMNVSTLELGDSALYLCASSLDGGVSYNEQFFGPGTRLTVL.

Comments on this clone: A junction boundary mismatches the germline segment, possibly from a read error. Other nucleotide sequences in the sample specify the same CDR3. This rearrangement joins TRBV7-9 to TRBJ2-7; D is unclear. In germline, CDR1 is SEHNR, CDR2 FQNEAQ (reference sequence). The CDR3 loop spans 12 amino acids. CDR3 amino acids: CASSLDGLKQYF. DNA of the CDR3: TGTGCCAGCAGTTTAGACGGGTTGAAGCAGTACTTC.

This rearrangement joins TRBV4-2 to TRBJ2-7, with TRBD2 as a possible D gene (5 bases). CDR1 LGHNA and CDR2 YNFKEQ come from the germline V gene. The CDR3 sequence is 15 residues long. Trimming stripped 0 bases from V and 1 base from J, with 10 bases between. In DNA form, the CDR3 reads TGTGCCAGCAGCCAAGAGGTCGGGATGTCCTACGAGCAGTACTTC. Translating it yields CASSQEVGMSYEQYF.

This chain uses TRBV6-2 or TRBV6-3 with TRBJ1-2; 8 bases are a match to TRBD1. After removal of 6 bases from V and 2 bases from J, the junction contained 11 bases not matched to a gene. The CDR3 contains 16 residues. Germline-derived CDR1 and CDR2 are MNHEY and SVGEGT. The CDR3 reads CASSSGQGWVNYGYTF. The CDR3 DNA reads TGTGCCAGCAGCTCCGGACAGGGTTGGGTCAACTATGGCTACACCTTC.

The J gene is TRBJ2-2, the V gene TRBV5-1, with D unclear. The germline V gene has CDR1 SGHRS and CDR2 YFSETQ. There are 12 residues in the CDR3. The ends were cut back, 4 bases at V and 1 base at J, with 2 bases in the middle. The CDR3 region is CASSQNTGELFF. CDR3 bases: TGCGCCAGCAGCCAGAACACCGGGGAGCTGTTTTTT.

This clone appeared once. The chain recombines TRBV5-1 with TRBJ2-6, with no clear D. Per the germline V gene, CDR1 is SGHRS and CDR2 is YFSETQ. The V end lost 4 bases, the J end lost 0 bases, and 14 bases lay between the germline ends. CDR3 length equals 17 residues. DNA of the CDR3: TGCGCCAGCAGCACAAGAGCACAGAGCTCTGGGGCCAACGTCCTGACTTTC. Protein sequence: CASSTRAQSSGANVLTF.

The chain has TRBV7-7 and TRBJ2-5, with D possibly being TRBD1 (5 bases). In germline, CDR1 is SSHAT, CDR2 FNYEAQ (reference sequence). The CDR3 totals 15 residues. The V gene lost 6 bases and the J gene lost 0 bases, with 14 bases spanning the gap. This chain's CDR3 is CASRKGLADQETQYF. In DNA form, the CDR3 reads TGTGCCAGCAGAAAGGGGTTGGCAGACCAAGAGACCCAGTACTTC.

The chain combines TRBV5-1 with TRBJ2-5; TRBD1 matches at 9 bases. Germline assignment: CDR1 SGHRS and CDR2 YFSETQ. J gave up 10 bases and V 5 bases, and 3 bases lay outside the gene matches. The CDR3 has 11 amino acids. The CDR3 DNA reads as TGCGCCAGCAGGGGACAGGGTGGCCAGTACTTC. It codes for CASRGQGGQYF.

At least ten counts were recorded for this clone. The sample holds other DNA sequences that translate to the same CDR3. This chain links TRBV10-3 with TRBJ1-5; 8 bases are a match to TRBD1. Losses at the gene ends were 8 bases for V and 0 bases for J; bases not matched to a gene: 3. There are 14 residues in the CDR3. Germline V CDR1 and CDR2: ENHRY, SYGVKD. This CDR3 is CAIGTGDSNQPQHF. DNA of the CDR3: TGTGCCATCGGGACAGGAGATAGCAATCAGCCCCAGCATTTT.

The chain carries TRBV6-5 and TRBJ1-2; 7 bases are shared with TRBD1. The CDR3 loop spans 13 amino acids. V lost 6 bases and J lost 5; bases outside the gene matches: 6. Germline CDR1 and CDR2: MNHEY and SVGAGI. CDR3 sequence: CASRRQGPYGYTF. The CDR3 bases are TGTGCCAGCAGGCGACAGGGACCATATGGCTACACCTTC.

The rearrangement links TRBV3-1 (or the pseudogene TRBV3-2) to TRBJ2-6; TRBD1 is a possible D gene (6 bases). Germline V CDR1 and CDR2: LGHDT, YNNKEL (reference sequence). V shed 4 bases and J shed 0 bases, with 10 bases lying between them. This CDR3 has 16 residues. The CDR3 region is CASSRTGNSGANVLTF. As DNA, the CDR3 is TGTGCCAGCAGCCGTACAGGGAACTCTGGGGCCAACGTCCTGACTTTC.

The rearrangement joins TRBV25-1 to TRBJ2-3; 9 bases align to TRBD2. Looked up from germline, CDR1 is MGHDK and CDR2 is SYGVNS. V shed 8 bases and J 2 bases; nucleotides not matched to a gene: 5. This CDR3 comprises 14 residues. CDR3 region: CASAPGLATDTQYF. The CDR3 coding sequence is TGTGCCAGCGCCCCGGGACTAGCCACAGATACGCAGTATTTT.

The chain joins TRBV18 to TRBJ1-5; no firm D call. Germline V gene lookup returns CDR1 KGHSH and CDR2 LQKENI. Trimming stripped 4 bases from V and 4 bases from J, with 14 bases between. CDR3 size: 15 residues. The CDR3 nucleotides read TGTGCCAGCTCACGTAGCCCTAATACTAATCAGCCCCAGCATTTT. It yields the protein CASSRSPNTNQPQHF.

V is TRBV6-1 and J is TRBJ1-6; 9 bases map to TRBD1. Trimming at V came to 3 bases and at J to 13 bases, leaving 7 bases not matched to a gene. The germline V gene has CDR1 MNHNS and CDR2 SASEGT. The CDR3 totals 14 residues. CDR3 nucleotide sequence: TGTGCCAGCAGTGACCGGGACAGGGATAATCCCCTCCACTTT. This encodes CASSDRDRDNPLHF.

CDR3 DNA sequence: TGTGCCAGCAGCTTGTTGACTAGCGGGGGGGCAGGTAATGAGCAGTTCTTC. This gives the protein CASSLLTSGGAGNEQFF. This sequence joins TRBV5-4 and TRBJ2-1; TRBD2 matches 14 bases. V trimming: 1 base; J trimming: 7 bases; junction bases outside the gene matches: 7. From germline, CDR1 is SGHNT and CDR2 YYREEE (reference sequence). The CDR3 is 17 amino acids. The complete variable domain, with remaining parts taken from reference TRBV5-4 and TRBJ2-1, reads ETGVTQSPTHLIKTRGQQVTLRCSSQSGHNTVSWYQQALGQGPQFIFQYYREEENGRGNFPPRFSGLQFPNYSSELNVNALELDDSALYLCASSLLTSGGAGNEQFFGPGTRLTVL.

The V gene is TRBV19, the J gene TRBJ2-3, with a tentative D call TRBD2 (5 bases). V lost 9 bases and J 2 bases, leaving 18 bases between the germline ends. CDR3 length: 15 amino acids. Germline V gene lookup returns CDR1 LNHDA and CDR2 SQIVND (reference sequence). For the CDR3, the DNA is TGTGCCAGCAGCTTCGGGGTCGGCGACACAGATACGCAGTATTTT. This codes for CASSFGVGDTDTQYF.